This T cell receptor (beta chain) is from a study of PD-L1 blockade in urothelial cancer. Study at large: Atezolizumab at 1,200 mg intravenously every 3 weeks was started by patients in about 2014. Earlier, patients had received 0 to 3 chemotherapy regimens. Findings and caveats of the study: Larger 3-week expansion of tumor-associated blood clones was seen in durable-benefit patients.

With regard to this clone: Antigen: not known.

The data were produced by immunoSEQ multiplex PCR, yet TCRdb's version contains in-frame clones alone and is incomplete. Here the sample spans 25,000 to 35,000 clones, about four fifths being singletons. The time point denotes: peripheral blood 6 weeks after treatment start. V was shortened by 3 bases and J by 7 bases, with 10 bases between the two germline ends. The CDR3 totals 12 residues. CDR1 is MDHEN, CDR2 SYDVKM, per germline. This TCR derives from a man between 65 and 85 years old with urothelial cancer. Sequencing was performed on PBMCs, taken around atezolizumab (anti-PD-L1) treatment. V and J are TRBV28 and TRBJ2-7; D not resolved. The chain's CDR3 is CASSLTSSEQYF. CDR3 nucleotides: TGTGCCAGCAGTTTGACAAGTTCTGAGCAGTACTTC.